What follows are 20 T cell receptor beta chains derived from one specimen sequenced in a study of identical twins. A single record per CDR3 protein comes from TCRdb applying MiXCR to the 5' RACE reads. The sample carries under 20,000 distinct CDR3 sequences, nearly 70% recorded once. Source material: memory (CD45RO+) T cells sorted from blood. Receptors were obtained from a woman younger than 35 in good health. This table probably holds off-target reads from a library built for another chain.

This clonotype appeared a few times. The chain uses TRBV15 and TRBJ2-1, with 9 bases that match TRBD2. This CDR3 comprises 18 residues. The V and J ends lost 3 bases and 12 bases, in that order; junction bases with no gene match: 21. CDR1 is LNHNV, CDR2 YYDKDF, per germline (reference sequence). The CDR3 here is CATSSDLRTSELFGGQFF. In DNA, the CDR3 is TGTGCCACCAGCAGCGATCTAAGGACTAGCGAACTCTTTGGAGGGCAGTTCTTC.

This chain joins TRBV3-1 and TRBJ1-2; D uncertain. The CDR3 spans 15 residues. Trimming removed 2 bases at V and 1 base at J, with 11 bases between. Germline V gene data show CDR1 as LGHDT and CDR2 as YNNKEL (reference sequence). The DNA of the CDR3 is TGTGCCAGCAGCCAAAAAGGGAGTAGTAACTATGGCTACACCTTC. This translates into CASSQKGSSNYGYTF.

The chain employs TRBV11-2 and TRBJ2-1, with a possible D match to TRBD1 (5 bases). V was clipped by 0 bases and J by 2 bases, with 8 bases between them. The germline gives CDR1 SGHAT, CDR2 FQNNGV. This CDR3 comprises 15 residues. The CDR3 spells CASSLDPGPYNEQFF. CDR3 in DNA: TGTGCCAGCAGCTTAGATCCAGGGCCCTACAATGAGCAGTTCTTC.

The chain combines TRBV2 with TRBJ2-3; D is undetermined. Trimming removed 4 bases from V and 1 base from J, with 12 bases in between. Germline V gene lookup returns CDR1 SNHLY and CDR2 FYNNEI. The CDR3 is made up of 15 amino acids. In DNA form, the CDR3 reads TGTGCCAGCAGTGTAACGACCCGGCGCACAGATACGCAGTATTTT. Translation gives CASSVTTRRTDTQYF.

This clonotype was seen a handful of times. This chain joins TRBV6-1 and TRBJ2-3; 10 bases line up with TRBD2. Germline assignment: CDR1 MNHNS and CDR2 SASEGT. V was pared by 5 bases and J by 5 bases, with 10 bases of the junction left unmatched. CDR3 size: 16 residues. CDR3 protein: CASSPWSGRERDTQYF. The CDR3 bases are TGTGCCAGCAGTCCCTGGAGCGGGAGGGAGAGAGATACGCAGTATTTT.

The genes are TRBV6-2 or TRBV6-3 and TRBJ2-2; possibly TRBD1 or TRBD2 for D (6 bases each). The V gene's germline CDR1 is MNHEY and CDR2 SVGEGT. The CDR3 is 16 amino acids. V gave up 2 bases and J gave up 8 bases, with 18 bases separating them. The DNA for the CDR3 is TGTGCCAGCAGTTACGCCAGTCGGGGGCAATCAGGGGAGCTGTTTTTT. Its translation: CASSYASRGQSGELFF.

The chain links TRBV11-1 to TRBJ2-3; 10 nucleotides agree with TRBD1. The CDR3 length is 16 residues. The V and J ends lost 7 bases and 3 bases, in that order; junction bases with no gene match: 10. Germline lookup yields CDR1 SGHAT and CDR2 FQDESV (reference sequence). As DNA, the CDR3 is TGTGCCAGCACCCTGGGGGACAGGGGATTAACAGATACGCAGTATTTT. It is translated as CASTLGDRGLTDTQYF.

This sequence joins TRBV28 and TRBJ2-5; 7 nucleotides match TRBD2. Germline V gene sequence: CDR1 MDHEN, CDR2 SYDVKM. J was trimmed by 4 bases and V by 3 bases; bases with no gene match: 8. The CDR3 has 15 amino acids. The CDR3 region is CASSFGGVSGETQYF. The CDR3, as DNA: TGTGCCAGCAGTTTTGGGGGGGTCTCGGGAGAGACCCAGTACTTC.

The rearrangement joins TRBV28 to TRBJ2-1; the match to TRBD1 covers 9 bases. CDR3 length: 16 residues. V gave up 5 bases and J gave up 6 bases; unmatched junction bases: 11. CDR1 MDHEN and CDR2 SYDVKM come from the germline V gene. The CDR3 nucleotides are TGTGCCAGCAGTGCGCCCAACAGGGGGCGGCTCAATGAGCAGTTCTTC. This translates into CASSAPNRGRLNEQFF.

The genes are TRBV10-3 and TRBJ2-7, with TRBD1 identical over 8 bases. The CDR3 consists of 12 residues. V was clipped by 9 bases and J by 4 bases; unmatched bases: 5. Germline V lookup: CDR1 ENHRY, CDR2 SYGVKD. Here the CDR3 reads CAIAGTGYEQYF. CDR3 DNA: TGTGCCATTGCAGGGACAGGATACGAGCAGTACTTC.

V and J are TRBV10-2 and TRBJ2-2; D remains unclear. The CDR3 consists of 14 residues. Trimming stripped 4 bases from V and 4 bases from J, with 10 bases between. CDR1 and CDR2 (germline): WSHSY, SAAADI. CDR3 sequence reads: CASSVSAPTGELFF. CDR3 bases: TGCGCCAGCAGTGTTTCAGCACCCACCGGGGAGCTGTTTTTT.

This chain uses TRBV18 with TRBJ1-4; D unresolved. CDR3 length: 13 amino acids. V was pared by 4 bases and J by 7 bases, with 10 bases between. Per the germline V gene, CDR1 is KGHSH and CDR2 is LQKENI. CDR3 in amino acids: CASSRSTSEKLFF. The CDR3 bases are TGTGCCAGCTCACGGAGTACCAGTGAAAAACTGTTTTTT.

The gene calls are TRBV20-1 and TRBJ1-5; the D gene is possibly TRBD1 (6 bases). The V end lost 5 bases, the J end lost 5 bases, and 13 bases lay between the germline ends. CDR3 length: 13 amino acids. Germline CDR1 DFQATT, CDR2 SNEGSKA (reference sequence). In DNA, the CDR3 is TGCAGTGCTGAGGGGGGGAGGGATCAGCCCCAGCATTTT. The encoded protein is CSAEGGRDQPQHF.

This clonotype is large by share. The chain combines TRBV2 with TRBJ2-1; 12 nucleotides match TRBD2. CDR3 length: 16 amino acids. The J segment lost 7 bases and the V segment lost 7 bases, leaving 11 bases of the junction unmatched. The germline V gene encodes CDR1 SNHLY and CDR2 FYNNEI. The CDR3 DNA reads as TGTGCCAGCACCCAACGGGCTAGCGGGAGGGGGAATGAGCAGTTCTTC. Its translation is CASTQRASGRGNEQFF. The whole variable domain, filled in from reference TRBV2 and TRBJ2-1, reads EPEVTQTPSHQVTQMGQEVILRCVPISNHLYFYWYRQILGQKVEFLVSFYNNEISEKSEIFDDQFSVERPDGSNFTLKIRSTKLEDSAMYFCASTQRASGRGNEQFFGPGTRLTVL.

The chain carries TRBV18 and TRBJ2-1; D tentatively reads TRBD1 or TRBD2 (7 bases each). The CDR3 contains 15 residues. Trimming took off 3 bases at V and 8 bases at J, with 17 bases between the two ends. Germline CDR1 reads KGHSH; CDR2 reads LQKENI. CDR3 sequence (DNA): TGTGCCAGCTCACCCACACCGACAGGGAGGGATGAGCAGTTCTTC. It is translated as CASSPTPTGRDEQFF.

The genes are TRBV29-1 and TRBJ2-4; maybe TRBD2 (5 bases). The CDR3 is made up of 14 amino acids. The germline V gene has CDR1 SQVTM and CDR2 ANQGSEA. V lost 8 bases and J lost 1, with 15 bases in between. CDR3 nucleotide sequence: TGCAGCCCAAGAGGGCCAAGGGCCAAAAACATTCAGTACTTC. Translating gives CSPRGPRAKNIQYF.

In its sample, this clonotype ranks as medium-sized (0.01 to 0.1%). The V and J genes are TRBV11-2 and TRBJ2-4; D not resolved. The CDR3 sequence is 14 residues long. Germline assignment: CDR1 SGHAT and CDR2 FQNNGV. The V and J ends lost 2 bases and 8 bases respectively, with 13 bases between them. The CDR3 DNA sequence: TGTGCCAGCAGCTTACGTTCTCAGTGGGACATTCAGTACTTC. It encodes CASSLRSQWDIQYF. The full variable domain, rest sourced from reference TRBV11-2 and TRBJ2-4, is EAGVAQSPRYKIIEKRQSVAFWCNPISGHATLYWYQQILGQGPKLLIQFQNNGVVDDSQLPKDRFSAERLKGVDSTLKIQPAKLEDSAVYLCASSLRSQWDIQYFGAGTRLSVL.

The chain recombines TRBV11-3 with TRBJ2-3, with a possible D match to TRBD2 (5 bases). Between the trimmed V and J ends, which lost 5 bases and 0 bases, there was a span of 15 bases. Germline CDR1 and CDR2: SGHNT and YENEEA. This CDR3 spans 16 amino acids. The CDR3 reads CASSLSGGGSTDTQYF. In DNA form, the CDR3 reads TGTGCCAGCAGCCTTAGTGGAGGCGGGAGCACAGATACGCAGTATTTT.

This clonotype was seen a handful of times. The chain uses TRBV18 and TRBJ1-1, with a weak D call TRBD1 (5 bases). The CDR3 is 14 amino acids. V lost 3 bases and J lost 1, with 9 bases in between. Germline CDR1 and CDR2: KGHSH and LQKENI. The CDR3 loop reads CASSPPTGNTEAFF. CDR3 bases: TGTGCCAGCTCACCCCCCACAGGGAACACTGAAGCTTTCTTT.

The rearrangement joins TRBV6-2 or TRBV6-3 to TRBJ2-1; D gene uncertain. The germline V gene has CDR1 MNHEY and CDR2 SVGEGT. CDR3 length: 11 amino acids. Trimming shortened V by 2 bases and J by 9 bases, and 5 bases separated the two germline ends. CDR3 in amino acids: CASSYNSEQFF. The CDR3 nucleotides are TGTGCCAGCAGTTACAACAGTGAGCAGTTCTTC.